The 2 T cell receptor beta chains in this list originate from one sample, sequenced in a study of T cells after yellow fever vaccination. TCRdb independently ran MiXCR on the 5' RACE reads; one entry per CDR3 protein. The sample consists of around 150,000 distinct CDR3 sequences, about 7% of them appearing once. The specimen was CD4+ T cells sorted from PBMCs, collected 4 to 6 days after the first yellow fever vaccination. The source is a man aged 18 to 30 who received the YFV17D yellow fever vaccine.

V and J are TRBV11-2 and TRBJ2-1; D might be TRBD2 (6 bases). The CDR3 has 17 amino acids. Germline assignment: CDR1 SGHAT and CDR2 FQNNGV. V was clipped by 1 base and J by 9 bases, with 22 bases between them. The CDR3 reads CASSLGRGGVRDGEQFF. CDR3 bases: TGTGCCAGCAGCTTAGGCCGCGGCGGGGTTAGGGACGGTGAGCAGTTCTTC.

This clonotype was recorded many times. The rearrangement links TRBV5-1 to TRBJ2-5; D perhaps matches TRBD2 (6 bases). V gave up 2 bases and J gave up 4 bases, with 15 bases separating them. Germline V gives CDR1 SGHRS, CDR2 YFSETQ. The CDR3 has 15 amino acids. The CDR3 DNA is TGCGCCAGCAGCTTTAGCGGTACCTTGCGAGAGACCCAGTACTTC. This codes for CASSFSGTLRETQYF.